The 20 T cell receptor beta chains presented below share a single source sample, sequenced in a study of blood T cell repertoires in COVID-19. Sequenced by immunoSEQ multiplex PCR; TCRdb stores in-frame clones only, minus some. The sample lists about 250,000 clones; 70% to 90% were seen once. Sequencing used PBMCs or T cells enriched from blood (not recorded which). These receptors were taken from a woman aged 25 to 39 who had recovered from COVID-19.

The V gene is TRBV2, the J gene TRBJ1-2; TRBD1 matches 9 bases. This CDR3 is built from 15 residues. Germline CDR1 and CDR2: SNHLY and FYNNEI. With 5 bases clipped from V and 5 bases from J, the junction kept 9 bases outside the gene matches. The CDR3 here is CASSKGTGRGYGYTF. In nucleotides, the CDR3 is TGTGCCAGCAGTAAGGGGACAGGGAGGGGATATGGCTACACCTTC. The full variable domain, with the rest looked up from reference TRBV2 and TRBJ1-2, is EPEVTQTPSHQVTQMGQEVILRCVPISNHLYFYWYRQILGQKVEFLVSFYNNEISEKSEIFDDQFSVERPDGSNFTLKIRSTKLEDSAMYFCASSKGTGRGYGYTFGSGTRLTVV.

The chain recombines TRBV28 with TRBJ1-2; the D gene is possibly TRBD1 (6 bases). Germline CDR1 MDHEN, CDR2 SYDVKM. V lost 2 bases and J lost 4, with 26 bases in between. The CDR3 spans 19 residues. CDR3 amino acids: CASSLKFWDIPYSIYGYTF. For the CDR3, the DNA is TGTGCCAGCAGTTTAAAGTTTTGGGACATCCCCTACAGTATCTATGGCTACACCTTC.

The gene calls are TRBV24-1 and TRBJ1-2; D is ambiguous. Germline V gene data show CDR1 as KGHDR and CDR2 as SFDVKD. With 5 bases removed from V and 0 bases from J, the gap between germline ends came to 6 bases. This CDR3 contains 13 residues. The CDR3 here is CATSGLPNYGYTF. CDR3 sequence (DNA): TGTGCCACCAGTGGACTCCCTAACTATGGCTACACCTTC.

The chain carries TRBV3-1 (or the pseudogene TRBV3-2) and TRBJ2-3, with TRBD2 matching 12 bases. The CDR3 runs 16 residues. V shed 1 base and J 2 bases; nucleotides not matched to a gene: 1. Per germline, CDR1 LGHDT and CDR2 YNNKEL (reference sequence). CDR3 protein: CASSQGLAGATDTQYF. In nucleotides, the CDR3 is TGTGCCAGCAGCCAAGGACTAGCGGGGGCCACAGATACGCAGTATTTT.

The chain links TRBV6-5 to TRBJ2-7; 7 nucleotides match TRBD1. With V trimmed by 0 bases and J by 3 bases, 5 bases remained unmatched. The CDR3 has 15 amino acids. The V gene's germline CDR1 is MNHEY and CDR2 SVGAGI. The CDR3: CASSYSHRGSYEQYF. The CDR3 nucleotides read TGTGCCAGCAGTTACTCCCACAGGGGTAGCTACGAGCAGTACTTC.

This clone has just a few counts. The chain carries TRBV28 and TRBJ2-3, with 7 nucleotides matching TRBD1. Germline V gene sequence: CDR1 MDHEN, CDR2 SYDVKM. The junction had 14 bases not matched to a gene; V was cut back by 5 bases and J by 0 bases. The CDR3 runs to 18 residues. CDR3 DNA sequence: TGTGCCAGCAGTCTAATCTCAGTCTGGGACAGTAGCACAGATACGCAGTATTTT. This gives the protein CASSLISVWDSSTDTQYF.

The J gene is TRBJ1-3, the V gene TRBV30; D remains unclear. Trimming left V 0 bases short and J 5 bases short, with 11 bases between. The CDR3 is 14 amino acids. Germline CDR1 GTSNPN, CDR2 SVGIG (reference sequence). CDR3 amino acids: CAWSVTGSRNTIYF. The DNA for the CDR3 is TGTGCCTGGAGTGTAACGGGGAGTCGAAACACCATATATTTT.

The chain combines TRBV30 with TRBJ1-2, with D possibly being TRBD1 (6 bases). This CDR3 comprises 11 residues. From germline, CDR1 is GTSNPN and CDR2 SVGIG (reference sequence). V lost 3 bases and J lost 10, with 12 bases in between. CDR3 in DNA: TGTGCCTGGAGGGAACAGGGCACCTACACCTTC. Its translation: CAWREQGTYTF.

Here the CDR3 reads CASKPPTEYYEQYF. CDR3 sequence (DNA): TGTGCCAGCAAGCCACCGACAGAGTACTACGAGCAGTACTTC. The chain links TRBV6-5 to TRBJ2-7; possible D gene TRBD1, 5 bases. The CDR3 covers 14 residues. Trimming cost V 7 bases and J 3 bases, with 16 bases left between them. Germline V gene sequence: CDR1 MNHEY, CDR2 SVGAGI.

The CDR3: CASRRTSGSSRRNEQYF. The CDR3 DNA sequence: TGTGCCAGCAGGCGGACTAGCGGGAGTAGTCGGCGGAACGAGCAGTACTTC. V gene TRBV3-1 (or the pseudogene TRBV3-2) combines with J gene TRBJ2-7; 13 nucleotides agree with TRBD2. The length of the CDR3 is 17 residues. V was clipped by 6 bases and J by 5 bases; unmatched bases: 13. Germline V CDR1 and CDR2: LGHDT, YNNKEL (reference sequence).

V usage is TRBV6-2 or TRBV6-3 and J usage is TRBJ2-4, with 16 nucleotides matching TRBD2. Germline values: CDR1 MNHEY, CDR2 SVGEGT. J was trimmed by 2 bases and V by 2 bases; bases with no gene match: 9. The CDR3 covers 20 residues. CDR3 sequence reads: CASSYGGPGLAGGSKNIQYF. The DNA of the CDR3 is TGTGCCAGCAGTTACGGGGGTCCGGGACTAGCGGGAGGGTCCAAAAACATTCAGTACTTC.

This clone was counted between two and nine times. This rearrangement joins TRBV25-1 to TRBJ2-7; 8 positions agree with TRBD2. J was trimmed by 2 bases and V by 6 bases; bases with no gene match: 6. The CDR3 sequence is 14 residues long. Germline V gene lookup returns CDR1 MGHDK and CDR2 SYGVNS. As DNA, the CDR3 is TGTGCCAGCAGCCGGGAGGGGGGGGCCTACGAGCAGTACTTC. Translating gives CASSREGGAYEQYF.

The chain links TRBV11-2 to TRBJ2-3; 8 bases match TRBD2. The CDR3 has 17 residues. Trimming at V came to 1 base and at J to 2 bases, leaving 8 bases not matched to a gene. The germline gives CDR1 SGHAT, CDR2 FQNNGV. Here the CDR3 DNA reads TGTGCCAGCAGCTTAGGCCCCGGGGGGGATTTCACAGATACGCAGTATTTT. This translates into CASSLGPGGDFTDTQYF.

The chain has TRBV24-1 and TRBJ2-3; D gene ambiguous. This CDR3 region has 13 residues. Germline V gene sequence: CDR1 KGHDR, CDR2 SFDVKD. The V end lost 7 bases, the J end lost 0 bases, and 7 bases lay between the germline ends. CDR3 sequence (DNA): TGTGCCACCAGCGCGACTAGCACAGATACGCAGTATTTT. It yields the protein CATSATSTDTQYF.

The V call is TRBV21-1, the J call TRBJ1-1; no check of the table's D call, TRBD1, against the DNA was made. TRBV21-1 is a pseudogene. This CDR3 is built from 16 residues. CDR3 sequence reads: CASSKGGQEGYTEAFF. CDR3 in DNA: TGTGCCAGCAGCAAAGGAGGACAGGAAGGGTACACTGAAGCTTTCTTT.

V and J are TRBV11-2 and TRBJ2-2; a possible D gene is TRBD1 (6 bases). Germline CDR1 is SGHAT and CDR2 is FQNNGV. CDR3 length: 17 residues. Trimming took 2 bases from V and 6 from J, leaving 19 bases between them. This CDR3 reads CASSLNPQGPFSGELFF. In DNA, the CDR3 is TGTGCCAGCAGCTTAAACCCCCAGGGGCCTTTCTCCGGGGAGCTGTTTTTT.

The chain combines TRBV10-3 with TRBJ1-3; 9 bases match TRBD1. CDR3 length equals 17 residues. V was clipped by 9 bases and J by 1 base; unmatched bases: 13. Germline assignment: CDR1 ENHRY and CDR2 SYGVKD. The CDR3 loop is CAITGGPGQGSGNTIYF. In nucleotides, the CDR3 is TGTGCCATTACTGGGGGGCCAGGACAGGGGTCTGGAAACACCATATATTTT.

CDR3 nucleotides: TGTGCCAGCAGTTCCCGGGACAGGGTGACTGAAGCTTTCTTT. Translating gives CASSSRDRVTEAFF. The V gene is TRBV2, the J gene TRBJ1-1; 9 bases are shared with TRBD1. Trimming removed 5 bases from V and 5 bases from J; junction bases left unmatched: 6. Germline-derived CDR1 and CDR2 are SNHLY and FYNNEI. The CDR3 has 14 amino acids.

The genes are TRBV7-6 and TRBJ1-4, with 7 bases aligning to TRBD1. The CDR3 is 15 residues long. The germline V gene encodes CDR1 SGHVS and CDR2 FNYEAQ. Germline trimming cut 4 bases from V and 3 bases from J; bases unmatched to any gene: 5. The CDR3 DNA reads as TGTGCCAGCAGCTCGCAACAGGGGTCTAATGAAAAACTGTTTTTT. This encodes CASSSQQGSNEKLFF. The complete variable domain, with remaining parts taken from reference TRBV7-6 and TRBJ1-4, reads GAGVSQSPRYKVTKRGQDVALRCDPISGHVSLYWYRQALGQGPEFLTYFNYEAQQDKSGLPNDRFSAERPEGSISTLTIQRTEQRDSAMYRCASSSQQGSNEKLFFGSGTQLSVL.

The chain is built from TRBV7-9 and TRBJ1-1; D unclear. CDR3 length: 14 amino acids. Per germline, CDR1 SEHNR and CDR2 FQNEAQ (reference sequence). The ends were cut back, 4 bases at V and 1 base at J, with 10 bases in the middle. CDR3 in DNA: TGTGCCAGCAGCTCGGGATCTAAGAACACTGAAGCTTTCTTT. It yields the protein CASSSGSKNTEAFF.